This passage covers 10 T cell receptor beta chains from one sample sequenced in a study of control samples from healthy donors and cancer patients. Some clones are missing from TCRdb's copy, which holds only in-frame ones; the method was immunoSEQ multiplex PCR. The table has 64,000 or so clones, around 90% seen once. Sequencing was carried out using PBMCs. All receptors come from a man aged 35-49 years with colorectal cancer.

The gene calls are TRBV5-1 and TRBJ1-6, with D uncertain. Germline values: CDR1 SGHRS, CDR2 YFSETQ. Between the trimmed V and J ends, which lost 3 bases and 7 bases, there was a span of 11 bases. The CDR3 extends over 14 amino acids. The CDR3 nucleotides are TGCGCCAGCAGCTCAGGAGGTGGAAATTCACCCCTCCACTTT. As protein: CASSSGGGNSPLHF.

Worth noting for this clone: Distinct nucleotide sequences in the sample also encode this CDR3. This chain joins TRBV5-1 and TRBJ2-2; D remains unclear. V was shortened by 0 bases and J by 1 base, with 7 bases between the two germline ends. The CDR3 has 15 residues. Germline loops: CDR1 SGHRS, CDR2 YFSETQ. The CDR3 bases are TGCGCCAGCAGCTTGGTTGCAGGGAACACCGGGGAGCTGTTTTTT. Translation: CASSLVAGNTGELFF. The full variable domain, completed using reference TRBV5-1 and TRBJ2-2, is KAGVTQTPRYLIKTRGQQVTLSCSPISGHRSVSWYQQTPGQGLQFLFEYFSETQRNKGNFPGRFSGRQFSNSRSEMNVSTLELGDSALYLCASSLVAGNTGELFFGEGSRLTVL.

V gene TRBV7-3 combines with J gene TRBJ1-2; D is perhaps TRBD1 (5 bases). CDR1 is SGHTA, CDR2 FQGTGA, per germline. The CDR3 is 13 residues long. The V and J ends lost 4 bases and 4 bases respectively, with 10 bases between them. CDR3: CASSSGAGYGYTF. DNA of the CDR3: TGTGCCAGCAGCTCTGGGGCGGGCTATGGCTACACCTTC.

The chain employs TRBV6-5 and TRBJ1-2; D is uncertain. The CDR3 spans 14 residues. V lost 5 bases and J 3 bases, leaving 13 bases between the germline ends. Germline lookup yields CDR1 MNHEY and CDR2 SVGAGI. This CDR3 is CASSPNMADYGYTF. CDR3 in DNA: TGTGCCAGCAGTCCTAACATGGCCGACTATGGCTACACCTTC.

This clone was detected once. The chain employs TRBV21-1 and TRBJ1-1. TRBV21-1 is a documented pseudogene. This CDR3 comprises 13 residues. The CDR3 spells CASSSQRCTEAFF. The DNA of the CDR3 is TGTGCCAGCAGCTCCCAACGGTGCACTGAAGCTTTCTTT.

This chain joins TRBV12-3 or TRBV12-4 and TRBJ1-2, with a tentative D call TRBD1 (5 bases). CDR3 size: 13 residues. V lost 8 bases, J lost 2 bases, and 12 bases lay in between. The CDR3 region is CASWRGGNYGYTF. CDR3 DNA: TGTGCCAGCTGGCGTGGGGGGAACTATGGCTACACCTTC.

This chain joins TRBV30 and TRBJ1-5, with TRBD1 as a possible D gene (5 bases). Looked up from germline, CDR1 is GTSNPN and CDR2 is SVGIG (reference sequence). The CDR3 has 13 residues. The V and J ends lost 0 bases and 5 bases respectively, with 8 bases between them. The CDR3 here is CAWSVRGDQPQHF. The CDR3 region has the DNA TGTGCCTGGAGTGTCCGGGGGGATCAGCCCCAGCATTTT.

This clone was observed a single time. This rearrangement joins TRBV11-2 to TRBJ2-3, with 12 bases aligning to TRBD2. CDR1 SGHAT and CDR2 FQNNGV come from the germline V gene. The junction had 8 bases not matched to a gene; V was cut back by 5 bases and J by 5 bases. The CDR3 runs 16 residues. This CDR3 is CASSLRTSGVVDTQYF. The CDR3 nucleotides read TGTGCCAGCAGCCTCCGGACTAGCGGGGTGGTAGATACGCAGTATTTT.

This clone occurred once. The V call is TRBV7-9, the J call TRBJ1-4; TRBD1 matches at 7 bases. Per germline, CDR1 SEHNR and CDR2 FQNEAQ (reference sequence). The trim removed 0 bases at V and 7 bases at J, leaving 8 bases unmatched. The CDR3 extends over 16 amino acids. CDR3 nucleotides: TGTGCCAGCAGCTTAGCGTCCGGGTCAGGGGGTGAAAAACTGTTTTTT. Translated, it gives CASSLASGSGGEKLFF.

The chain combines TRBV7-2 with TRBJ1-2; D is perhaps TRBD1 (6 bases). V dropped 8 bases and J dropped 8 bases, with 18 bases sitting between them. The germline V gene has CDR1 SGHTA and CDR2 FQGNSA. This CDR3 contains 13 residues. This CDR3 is CASGQLPRGGYTF. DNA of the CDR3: TGTGCCAGCGGACAGCTACCAAGGGGGGGCTACACCTTC. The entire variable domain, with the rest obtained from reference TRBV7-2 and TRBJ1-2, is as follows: GAGVSQSPSNKVTEKGKDVELRCDPISGHTALYWYRQSLGQGLEFLIYFQGNSAPDKSGLPSDRFSAERTGGSVSTLTIQRTQQEDSAVYLCASGQLPRGGYTFGSGTRLTVV.